A single sample gave rise to the 10 T cell receptor beta chains below, sequenced in a study of blood T cell repertoires in COVID-19. Only in-frame clones appear in the TCRdb table, and some are missing; sequencing was by immunoSEQ multiplex PCR. The sample carries about 240,000 clones, approximately 85% recorded once. Specimen: peripheral blood. The receptors come from a man aged 45-65 years with COVID-19, enrolled during active disease.

The rearrangement links TRBV21-1 to TRBJ1-5; the DNA was not compared with TRBD1, the D call given in the table. TRBV21-1 is recorded as a pseudogene. This CDR3 is built from 16 residues. The CDR3 nucleotides read TGTGCCAGCAGCAGAGCCGGGACAATGGAGGATCAGCCCCAGCATTTT. This gives the protein CASSRAGTMEDQPQHF.

The rearrangement uses TRBV20-1 and TRBJ2-1; no clear D gene. Trimming cost V 3 bases and J 0 bases, with 12 bases left between them. The germline V gene encodes CDR1 DFQATT and CDR2 SNEGSKA (reference sequence). This CDR3 has 15 residues. CDR3 residues: CSASLVPSSYNEQFF. The CDR3 DNA reads as TGCAGTGCTAGTTTGGTTCCGAGCTCCTACAATGAGCAGTTCTTC.

The chain carries TRBV6-5 and TRBJ2-7, with TRBD1 matching 7 bases. This CDR3 is 15 amino acids long. V gave up 6 bases and J gave up 1 base; unmatched junction bases: 9. Germline loops: CDR1 MNHEY, CDR2 SVGAGI. CDR3 loop: CASRLRQGPSYEQYF. The CDR3 nucleotides read TGTGCCAGCAGACTCAGACAGGGACCATCCTACGAGCAGTACTTC.

The chain has TRBV3-1 (or the pseudogene TRBV3-2) and TRBJ1-2; tentative D call: TRBD1 (5 bases). The CDR3 runs 18 residues. From germline, CDR1 is LGHDT and CDR2 YNNKEL (reference sequence). V gave up 0 bases and J gave up 0 bases, with 17 bases separating them. CDR3 sequence (DNA): TGTGCCAGCAGCCAAGAGGTTTTTGGGGGGTCTTCTAACTATGGCTACACCTTC. Protein product: CASSQEVFGGSSNYGYTF.

This chain connects TRBV7-3 to TRBJ2-3, with a weak D call TRBD2 (7 bases). CDR1 SGHTA and CDR2 FQGTGA come from the germline V gene. The CDR3 runs 14 residues. V was trimmed by 5 bases and J by 3 bases, leaving 12 bases between them. The DNA for the CDR3 is TGTGCCAGCAGCCGAAGGGGGGGGACAGATACGCAGTATTTT. Its translation is CASSRRGGTDTQYF.

This chain links TRBV14 with TRBJ1-1; the D is unclear. CDR1 and CDR2 from the germline V gene are SGHDN and FVKESK. The germline V and J ends were trimmed by 6 bases and 0 bases, with 23 bases remaining between them. CDR3 length: 18 amino acids. DNA of the CDR3: TGTGCCAGCAGTCGAATACCCTATGGGGAGTCCCTGAACACTGAAGCTTTCTTT. Translation: CASSRIPYGESLNTEAFF.

V and J are TRBV30 and TRBJ1-4, with D possibly TRBD1 on 6 matching bases. Trimming shortened V by 4 bases and J by 7 bases, and 10 bases separated the two germline ends. CDR1 is GTSNPN, CDR2 SVGIG, per germline (reference sequence). This CDR3 comprises 12 residues. Here the CDR3 reads CAWMAGVEKLFF. CDR3 DNA sequence: TGTGCCTGGATGGCAGGGGTTGAAAAACTGTTTTTT. Combining the CDR3 with reference TRBV30 and TRBJ1-4 gives the whole variable domain SQTIHQWPATLVQPVGSPLSLECTVEGTSNPNLYWYRQAAGRGLQLLFYSVGIGQISSEVPQNLSASRPQDRQFILSSKKLLLSDSGFYLCAWMAGVEKLFFGSGTQLSVL.

This clone was found a few times. The V gene is TRBV6-5, the J gene TRBJ2-5; D is unclear. The CDR3 loop spans 14 amino acids. Germline V gene data show CDR1 as MNHEY and CDR2 as SVGAGI. The V end lost 2 bases, the J end lost 5 bases, and 12 bases lay between the germline ends. This CDR3 reads CASSYLGDLETQYF. CDR3 in DNA: TGTGCCAGCAGTTACCTCGGAGATTTGGAGACCCAGTACTTC.

V usage is TRBV4-2 and J usage is TRBJ2-5; perhaps TRBD2 as D (6 bases). Germline CDR1 is LGHNA and CDR2 is YNFKEQ. The length of the CDR3 is 15 residues. Trimming stripped 4 bases from V and 5 bases from J, with 17 bases between. The CDR3 loop is CASSPGGGAPETQYF. The CDR3 bases are TGTGCCAGCAGCCCAGGAGGCGGGGCACCTGAGACCCAGTACTTC.

The J gene is TRBJ1-1, the V gene TRBV7-3, with D tentatively TRBD1 (5 bases). Trimming stripped 5 bases from V and 3 bases from J, with 10 bases between. The germline CDR1 and CDR2 sequences are SGHTA and FQGTGA. The CDR3 runs to 13 residues. CDR3 loop: CASSPRTHTEAFF. CDR3 in DNA: TGTGCCAGCAGCCCCCGGACACACACTGAAGCTTTCTTT.